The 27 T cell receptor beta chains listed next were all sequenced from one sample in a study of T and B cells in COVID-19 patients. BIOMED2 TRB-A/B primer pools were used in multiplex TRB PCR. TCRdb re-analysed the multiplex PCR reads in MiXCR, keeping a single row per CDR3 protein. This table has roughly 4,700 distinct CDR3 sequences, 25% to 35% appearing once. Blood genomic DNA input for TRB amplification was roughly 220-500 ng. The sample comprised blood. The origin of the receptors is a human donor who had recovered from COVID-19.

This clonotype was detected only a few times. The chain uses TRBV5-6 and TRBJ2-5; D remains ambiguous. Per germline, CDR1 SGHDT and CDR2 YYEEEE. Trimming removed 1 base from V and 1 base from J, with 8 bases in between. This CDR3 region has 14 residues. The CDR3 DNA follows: TGTGCCAGCAGCTTGACAGAGACCCAAGAGACCCAGTACTTC. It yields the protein CASSLTETQETQYF.

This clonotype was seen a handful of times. In nucleotides, the CDR3 is TGCGCCAGCGGAGGAAAGGGGAGCACCGGGGAGCTGTTTTTT. Amino acids: CASGGKGSTGELFF. This rearrangement joins TRBV5-1 to TRBJ2-2; D tentatively fits TRBD1 or TRBD2 (5 bases each). The CDR3 consists of 14 residues. Between the trimmed V and J ends, which lost 7 bases and 4 bases, there was a span of 14 bases. Germline values: CDR1 SGHRS, CDR2 YFSETQ.

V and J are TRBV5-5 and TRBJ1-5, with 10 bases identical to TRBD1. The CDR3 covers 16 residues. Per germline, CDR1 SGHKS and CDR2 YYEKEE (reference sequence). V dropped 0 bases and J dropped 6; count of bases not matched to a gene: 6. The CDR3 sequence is CASSLARQGAVQPQHF. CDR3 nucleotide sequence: TGTGCCAGCAGCTTGGCGAGACAGGGGGCTGTTCAGCCCCAGCATTTT.

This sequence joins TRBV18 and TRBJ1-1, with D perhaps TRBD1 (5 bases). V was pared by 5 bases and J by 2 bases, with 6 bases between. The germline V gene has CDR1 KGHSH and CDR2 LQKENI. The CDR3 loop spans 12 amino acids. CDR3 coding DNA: TGTGCCAGCTCAGGACAAAACACTGAAGCTTTCTTT. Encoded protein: CASSGQNTEAFF.

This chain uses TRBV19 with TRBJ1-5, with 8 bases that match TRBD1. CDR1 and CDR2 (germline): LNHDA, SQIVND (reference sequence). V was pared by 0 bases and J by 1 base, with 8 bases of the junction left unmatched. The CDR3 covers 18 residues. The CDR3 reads CASSIDRGPGASNQPQHF. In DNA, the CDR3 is TGTGCCAGTAGTATAGACAGGGGGCCGGGGGCCAGCAATCAGCCCCAGCATTTT.

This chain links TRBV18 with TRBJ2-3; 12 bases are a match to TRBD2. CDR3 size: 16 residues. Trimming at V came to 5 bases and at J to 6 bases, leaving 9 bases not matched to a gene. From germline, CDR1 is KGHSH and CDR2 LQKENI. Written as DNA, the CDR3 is TGTGCCAGCTCAAATCATAGACTAGCGGGAGTCGATACGCAGTATTTT. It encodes CASSNHRLAGVDTQYF.

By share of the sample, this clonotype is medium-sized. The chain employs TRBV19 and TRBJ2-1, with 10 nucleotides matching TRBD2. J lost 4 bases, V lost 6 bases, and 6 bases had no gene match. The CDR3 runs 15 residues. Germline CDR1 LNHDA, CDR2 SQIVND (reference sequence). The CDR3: CASSLSSGSYNEQFF. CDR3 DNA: TGTGCCAGTAGCCTCTCTAGCGGGAGTTACAATGAGCAGTTCTTC.

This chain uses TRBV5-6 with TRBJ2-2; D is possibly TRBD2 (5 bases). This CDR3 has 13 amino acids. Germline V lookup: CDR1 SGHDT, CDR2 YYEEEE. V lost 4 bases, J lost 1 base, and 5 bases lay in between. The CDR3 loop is CASSAGNTGELFF. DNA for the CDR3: TGTGCCAGCAGCGCGGGGAACACCGGGGAGCTGTTTTTT.

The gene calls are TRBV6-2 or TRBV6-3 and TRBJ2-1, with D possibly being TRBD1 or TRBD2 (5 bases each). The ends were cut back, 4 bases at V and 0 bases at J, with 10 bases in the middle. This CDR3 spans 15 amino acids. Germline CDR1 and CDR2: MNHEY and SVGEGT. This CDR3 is CASSFGGSSYNEQFF. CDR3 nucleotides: TGTGCCAGCAGTTTTGGGGGAAGCTCCTACAATGAGCAGTTCTTC.

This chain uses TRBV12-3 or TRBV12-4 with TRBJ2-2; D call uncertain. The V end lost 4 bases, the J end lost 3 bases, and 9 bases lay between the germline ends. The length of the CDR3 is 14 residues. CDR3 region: CASSSRFDTGELFF. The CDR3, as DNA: TGTGCCAGCAGTTCCCGATTCGACACCGGGGAGCTGTTTTTT.

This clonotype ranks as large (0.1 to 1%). The CDR3 loop is CASSFQTSGSGANVLTF. CDR3 nucleotides: TGTGCCAGCAGTTTCCAGACTAGCGGCTCTGGGGCCAACGTCCTGACTTTC. The chain uses TRBV12-3 or TRBV12-4 and TRBJ2-6; 9 bases align to TRBD2. This CDR3 is built from 17 residues. After removal of 3 bases from V and 0 bases from J, the junction contained 3 bases not matched to a gene.

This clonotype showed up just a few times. The CDR3 reads CASSPASGRNTGELFF. The CDR3 region has the DNA TGTGCCAGCTCACCAGCCTCAGGACGGAACACCGGGGAGCTGTTTTTT. V and J are TRBV18 and TRBJ2-2; no clear D gene. Trimming took 2 bases from V and 1 from J, leaving 11 bases between them. CDR1 is KGHSH and CDR2 is LQKENI in the germline V gene. CDR3 length equals 16 residues.

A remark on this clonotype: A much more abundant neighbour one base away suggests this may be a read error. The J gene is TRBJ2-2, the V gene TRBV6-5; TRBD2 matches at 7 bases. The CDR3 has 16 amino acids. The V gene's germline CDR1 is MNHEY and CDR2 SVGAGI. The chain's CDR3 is CAISYGSGIVAGELFF. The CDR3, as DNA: TGTGCCATCAGTTACGGGAGCGGGATAGTAGCCGGGGAGCTGTTTTTT.

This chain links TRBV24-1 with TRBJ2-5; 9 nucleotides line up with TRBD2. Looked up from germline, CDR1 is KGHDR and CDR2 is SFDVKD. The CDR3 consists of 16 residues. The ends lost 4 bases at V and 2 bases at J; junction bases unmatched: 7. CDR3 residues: CATSDRSSGIQETQYF. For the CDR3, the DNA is TGTGCCACCAGTGACAGATCTAGCGGGATACAAGAGACCCAGTACTTC.

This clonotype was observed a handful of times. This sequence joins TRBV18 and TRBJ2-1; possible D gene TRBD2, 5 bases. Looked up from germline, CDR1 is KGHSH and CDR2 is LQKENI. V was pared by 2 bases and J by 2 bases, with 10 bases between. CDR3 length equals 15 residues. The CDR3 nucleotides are TGTGCCAGCTCACCAGAGGGTTTCGCCTACAATGAGCAGTTCTTC. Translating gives CASSPEGFAYNEQFF.

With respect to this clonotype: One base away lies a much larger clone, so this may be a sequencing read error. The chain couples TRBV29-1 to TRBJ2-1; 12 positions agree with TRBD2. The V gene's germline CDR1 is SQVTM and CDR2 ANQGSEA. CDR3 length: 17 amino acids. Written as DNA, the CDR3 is TGCGGCGTTGAAGCAAGGCTAGCGGGAGGGATATACAATGAGCAGTTCTTC. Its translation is CGVEARLAGGIYNEQFF.

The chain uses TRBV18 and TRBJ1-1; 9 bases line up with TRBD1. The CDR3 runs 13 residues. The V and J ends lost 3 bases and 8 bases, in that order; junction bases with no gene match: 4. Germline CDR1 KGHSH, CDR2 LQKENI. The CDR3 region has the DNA TGTGCCAGCTCACCTGGGACAGGGCCAGAAGCTTTCTTT. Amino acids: CASSPGTGPEAFF.

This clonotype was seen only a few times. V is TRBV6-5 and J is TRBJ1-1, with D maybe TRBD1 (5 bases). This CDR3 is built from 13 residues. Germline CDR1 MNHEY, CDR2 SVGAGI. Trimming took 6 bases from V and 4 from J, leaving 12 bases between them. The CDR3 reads CASRAGFGTEAFF. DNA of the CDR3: TGTGCCAGCAGGGCAGGGTTTGGCACTGAAGCTTTCTTT.

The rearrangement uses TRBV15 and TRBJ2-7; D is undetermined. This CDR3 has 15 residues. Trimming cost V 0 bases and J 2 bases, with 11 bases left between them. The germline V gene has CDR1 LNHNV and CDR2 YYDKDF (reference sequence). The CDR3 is CATSRDSQPTYEQYF. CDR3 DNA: TGTGCCACCAGCAGAGATTCTCAGCCTACCTACGAGCAGTACTTC.

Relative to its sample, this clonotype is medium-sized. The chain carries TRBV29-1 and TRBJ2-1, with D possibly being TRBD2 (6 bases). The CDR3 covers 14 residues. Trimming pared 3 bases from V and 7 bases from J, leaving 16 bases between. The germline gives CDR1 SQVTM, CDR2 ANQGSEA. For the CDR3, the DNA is TGCAGCGTTGAGGCGGAAATGGGACTTAATGAGCAGTTCTTC. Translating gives CSVEAEMGLNEQFF.

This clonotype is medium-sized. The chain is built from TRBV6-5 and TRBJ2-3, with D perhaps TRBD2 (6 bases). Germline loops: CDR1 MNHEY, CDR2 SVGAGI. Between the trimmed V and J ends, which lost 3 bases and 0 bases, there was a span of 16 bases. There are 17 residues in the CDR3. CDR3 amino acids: CASSYGLARSSTDTQYF. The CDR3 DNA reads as TGTGCCAGCAGTTATGGGCTAGCGAGATCTAGCACAGATACGCAGTATTTT.

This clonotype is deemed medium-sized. CDR3: CASRATAYTQYF. The CDR3 nucleotides are TGTGCCAGTCGAGCGACTGCCTATACGCAGTATTTT. This rearrangement joins TRBV19 to TRBJ2-3; D gene uncertain. The germline gives CDR1 LNHDA, CDR2 SQIVND (reference sequence). Trimming took off 8 bases at V and 7 bases at J, with 13 bases between the two ends. The CDR3 is 12 residues long.

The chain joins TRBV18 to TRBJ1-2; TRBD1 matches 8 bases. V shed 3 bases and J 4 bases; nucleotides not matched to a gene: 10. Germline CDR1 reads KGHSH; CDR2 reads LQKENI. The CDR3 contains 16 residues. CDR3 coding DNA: TGTGCCAGCTCACCTAGGACAGGGCGGTCGTCCTATGGCTACACCTTC. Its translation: CASSPRTGRSSYGYTF.

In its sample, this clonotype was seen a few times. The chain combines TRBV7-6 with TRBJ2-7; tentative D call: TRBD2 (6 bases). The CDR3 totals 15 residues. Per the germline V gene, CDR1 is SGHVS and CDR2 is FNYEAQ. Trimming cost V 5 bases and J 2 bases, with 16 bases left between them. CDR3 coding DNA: TGTGCCAGCAGCCGCGCCGGCGGGGCTGCCTACGAGCAGTACTTC. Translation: CASSRAGGAAYEQYF.

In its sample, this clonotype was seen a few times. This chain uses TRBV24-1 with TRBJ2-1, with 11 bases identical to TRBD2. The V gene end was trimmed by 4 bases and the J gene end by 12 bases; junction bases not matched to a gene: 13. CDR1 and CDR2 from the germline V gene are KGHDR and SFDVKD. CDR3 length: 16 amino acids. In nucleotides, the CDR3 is TGTGCCACCAGTGACGCGTCTAGCGGGAGGCCGTCGTCGCAGTTCTTC. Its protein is CATSDASSGRPSSQFF.

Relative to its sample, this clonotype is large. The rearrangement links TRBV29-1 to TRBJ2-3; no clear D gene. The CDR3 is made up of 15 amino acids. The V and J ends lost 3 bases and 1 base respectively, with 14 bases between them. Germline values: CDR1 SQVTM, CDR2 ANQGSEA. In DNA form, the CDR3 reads TGCAGCGTTGAGGGTGGGTCGTGGGGCACAGATACGCAGTATTTT. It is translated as CSVEGGSWGTDTQYF.

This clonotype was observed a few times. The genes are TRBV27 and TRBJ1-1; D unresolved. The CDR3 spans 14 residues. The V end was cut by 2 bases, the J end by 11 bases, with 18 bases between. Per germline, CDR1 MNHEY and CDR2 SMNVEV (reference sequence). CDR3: CASSLTAVTPDAFF. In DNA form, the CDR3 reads TGTGCCAGCAGTTTAACGGCAGTTACGCCCGATGCTTTCTTT.